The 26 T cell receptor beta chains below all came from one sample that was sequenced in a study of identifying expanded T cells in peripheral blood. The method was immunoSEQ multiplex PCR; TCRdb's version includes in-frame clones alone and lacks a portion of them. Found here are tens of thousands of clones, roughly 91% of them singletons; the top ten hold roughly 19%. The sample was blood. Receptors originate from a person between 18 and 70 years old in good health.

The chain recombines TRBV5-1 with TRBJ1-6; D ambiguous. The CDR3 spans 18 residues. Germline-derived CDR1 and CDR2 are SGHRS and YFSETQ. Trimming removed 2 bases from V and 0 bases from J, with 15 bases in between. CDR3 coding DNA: TGCGCCAGCAGCTTAGAGTCAGTTGGGAGCTCCTATAATTCACCCCTCCACTTT. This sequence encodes CASSLESVGSSYNSPLHF. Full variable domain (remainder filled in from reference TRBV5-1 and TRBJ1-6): KAGVTQTPRYLIKTRGQQVTLSCSPISGHRSVSWYQQTPGQGLQFLFEYFSETQRNKGNFPGRFSGRQFSNSRSEMNVSTLELGDSALYLCASSLESVGSSYNSPLHFGNGTRLTVT.

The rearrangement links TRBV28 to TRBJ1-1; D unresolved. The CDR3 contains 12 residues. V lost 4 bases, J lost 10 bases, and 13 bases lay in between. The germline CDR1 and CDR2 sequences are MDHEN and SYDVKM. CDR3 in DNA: TGTGCCAGCAGTTCCTTTAATAGTGGAGCTTTCTTT. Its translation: CASSSFNSGAFF. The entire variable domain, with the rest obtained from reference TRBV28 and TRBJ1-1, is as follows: DVKVTQSSRYLVKRTGEKVFLECVQDMDHENMFWYRQDPGLGLRLIYFSYDVKMKEKGDIPEGYSVSREKKERFSLILESASTNQTSMYLCASSSFNSGAFFGQGTRLTVV.

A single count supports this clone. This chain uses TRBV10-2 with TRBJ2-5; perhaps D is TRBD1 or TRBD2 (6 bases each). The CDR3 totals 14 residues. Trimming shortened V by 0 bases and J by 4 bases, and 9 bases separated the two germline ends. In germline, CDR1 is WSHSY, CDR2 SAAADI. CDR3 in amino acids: CASSESRGAETQYF. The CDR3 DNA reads TGCGCCAGCAGTGAGTCGAGGGGGGCAGAGACCCAGTACTTC.

CDR3: CASSPGAAYGYTF. Written as DNA, the CDR3 is TGTGCCAGCTCACCAGGGGCAGCCTATGGCTACACCTTC. The rearrangement uses TRBV18 and TRBJ1-2; a weak D match, TRBD1 (5 bases). CDR1 and CDR2 (germline): KGHSH, LQKENI. V was clipped by 2 bases and J by 4 bases, with 8 bases between them. The CDR3 has 13 amino acids.

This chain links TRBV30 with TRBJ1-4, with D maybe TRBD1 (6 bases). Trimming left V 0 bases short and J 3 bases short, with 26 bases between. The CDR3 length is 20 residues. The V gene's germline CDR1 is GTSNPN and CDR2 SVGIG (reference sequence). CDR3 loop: CAWSVRPKGGARVANEKLFF. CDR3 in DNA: TGTGCCTGGAGTGTACGCCCCAAGGGGGGGGCGCGGGTAGCTAATGAAAAACTGTTTTTT.

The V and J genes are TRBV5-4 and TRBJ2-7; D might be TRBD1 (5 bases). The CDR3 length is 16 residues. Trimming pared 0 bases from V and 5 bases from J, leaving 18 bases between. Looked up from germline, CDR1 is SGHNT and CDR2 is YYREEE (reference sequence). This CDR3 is CASSLDQQVLWNEQYF. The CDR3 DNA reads TGTGCCAGCAGCTTGGATCAACAGGTCCTCTGGAACGAGCAGTACTTC.

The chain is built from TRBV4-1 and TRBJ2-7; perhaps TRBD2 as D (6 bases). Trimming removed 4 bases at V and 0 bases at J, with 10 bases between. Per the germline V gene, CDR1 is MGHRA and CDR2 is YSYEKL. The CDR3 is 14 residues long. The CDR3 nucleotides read TGCGCCAGCAGCCTCCAGGAGGGCTCCTACGAGCAGTACTTC. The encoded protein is CASSLQEGSYEQYF.

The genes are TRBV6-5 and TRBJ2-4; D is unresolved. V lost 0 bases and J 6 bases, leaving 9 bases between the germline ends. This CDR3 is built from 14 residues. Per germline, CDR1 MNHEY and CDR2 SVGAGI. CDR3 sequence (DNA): TGTGCCAGCAGTTACTCCTACCAACTAAACATTCAGTACTTC. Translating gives CASSYSYQLNIQYF.

Written as DNA, the CDR3 is TGCAGCGTTGGGACTAGCGGGGGGCCAGGGCAGTTCTTC. This sequence encodes CSVGTSGGPGQFF. The rearrangement joins TRBV29-1 to TRBJ2-1; 14 bases are shared with TRBD2. From germline, CDR1 is SQVTM and CDR2 ANQGSEA. This CDR3 has 13 residues. The V gene end was trimmed by 4 bases and the J gene end by 12 bases; junction bases not matched to a gene: 5.

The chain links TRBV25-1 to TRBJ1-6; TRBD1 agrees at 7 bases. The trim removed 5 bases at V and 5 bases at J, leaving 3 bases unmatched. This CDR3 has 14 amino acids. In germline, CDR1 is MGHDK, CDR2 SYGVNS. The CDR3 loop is CASSWDRDNSPLHF. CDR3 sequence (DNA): TGTGCCAGCAGTTGGGACAGAGATAATTCACCCCTCCACTTT.

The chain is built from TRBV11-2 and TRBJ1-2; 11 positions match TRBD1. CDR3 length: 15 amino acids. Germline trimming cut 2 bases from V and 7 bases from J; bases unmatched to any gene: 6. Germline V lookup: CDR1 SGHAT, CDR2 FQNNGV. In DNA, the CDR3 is TGTGCCAGCAGCTTAAACACCGGGACAGGGGGTGGCTACACCTTC. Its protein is CASSLNTGTGGGYTF.

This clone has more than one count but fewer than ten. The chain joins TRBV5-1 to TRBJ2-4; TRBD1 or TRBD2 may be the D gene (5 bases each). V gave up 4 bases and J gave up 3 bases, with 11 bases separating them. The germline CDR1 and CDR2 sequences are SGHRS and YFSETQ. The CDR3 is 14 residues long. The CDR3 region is CASSRGDGKNIQYF. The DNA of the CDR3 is TGCGCCAGCAGCCGAGGGGATGGCAAAAACATTCAGTACTTC.

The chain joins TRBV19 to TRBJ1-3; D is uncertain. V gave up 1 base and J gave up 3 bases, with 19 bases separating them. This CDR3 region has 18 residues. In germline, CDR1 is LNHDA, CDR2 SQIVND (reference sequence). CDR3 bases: TGTGCCAGTAGTATAGTATCAGGCAGGTGGAACGTTGGAAACACCATATATTTT. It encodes CASSIVSGRWNVGNTIYF.

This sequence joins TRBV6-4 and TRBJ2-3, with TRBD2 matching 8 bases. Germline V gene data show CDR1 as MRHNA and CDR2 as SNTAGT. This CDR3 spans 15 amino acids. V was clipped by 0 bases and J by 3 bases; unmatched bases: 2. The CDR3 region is CASSDSGGGTDTQYF. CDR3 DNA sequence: TGTGCCAGCAGTGACTCGGGCGGGGGGACAGATACGCAGTATTTT.

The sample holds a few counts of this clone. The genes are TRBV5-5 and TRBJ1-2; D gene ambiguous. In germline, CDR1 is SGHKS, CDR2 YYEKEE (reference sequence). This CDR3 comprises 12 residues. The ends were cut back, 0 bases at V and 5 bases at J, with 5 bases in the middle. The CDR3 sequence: CASSLVGYGYTF. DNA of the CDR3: TGTGCCAGCAGCTTGGTCGGGTATGGCTACACCTTC.

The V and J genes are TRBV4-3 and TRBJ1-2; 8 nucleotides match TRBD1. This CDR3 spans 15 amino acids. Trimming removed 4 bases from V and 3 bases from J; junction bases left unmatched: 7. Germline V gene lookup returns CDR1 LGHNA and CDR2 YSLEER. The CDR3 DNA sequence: TGCGCCAGCAGCCGAATACCACAGGGGGACTATGGCTACACCTTC. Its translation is CASSRIPQGDYGYTF.

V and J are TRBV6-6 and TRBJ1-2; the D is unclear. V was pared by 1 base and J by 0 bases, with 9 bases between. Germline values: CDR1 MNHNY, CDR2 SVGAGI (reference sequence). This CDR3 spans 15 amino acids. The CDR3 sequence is CASSYYSAPNYGYTF. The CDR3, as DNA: TGTGCCAGCAGTTACTATTCAGCCCCTAACTATGGCTACACCTTC.

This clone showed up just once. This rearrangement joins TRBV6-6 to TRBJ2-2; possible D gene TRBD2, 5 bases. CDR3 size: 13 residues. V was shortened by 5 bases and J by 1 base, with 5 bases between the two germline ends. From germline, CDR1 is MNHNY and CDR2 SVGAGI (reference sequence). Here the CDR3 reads CASSRGNTGELFF. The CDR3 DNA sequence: TGTGCCAGCAGTCGGGGGAACACCGGGGAGCTGTTTTTT.

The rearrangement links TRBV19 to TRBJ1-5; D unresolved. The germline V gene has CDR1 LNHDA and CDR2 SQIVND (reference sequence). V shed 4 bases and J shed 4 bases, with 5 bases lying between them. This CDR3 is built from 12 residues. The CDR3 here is CASSTGNQPQHF. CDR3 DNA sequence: TGTGCCAGTAGTACGGGGAATCAGCCCCAGCATTTT.

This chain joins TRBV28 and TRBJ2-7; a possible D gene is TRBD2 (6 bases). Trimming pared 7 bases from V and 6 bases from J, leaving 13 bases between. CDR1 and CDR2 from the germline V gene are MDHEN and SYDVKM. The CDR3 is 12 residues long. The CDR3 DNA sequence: TGTGCCAGCACCACACGGGGAGGCGAGCAGTACTTC. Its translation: CASTTRGGEQYF.

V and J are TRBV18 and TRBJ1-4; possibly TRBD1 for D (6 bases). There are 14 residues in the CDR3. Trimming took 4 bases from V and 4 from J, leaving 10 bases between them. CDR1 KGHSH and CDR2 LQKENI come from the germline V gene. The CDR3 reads CASSRSGVNEKLFF. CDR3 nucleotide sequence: TGTGCCAGCTCACGCTCAGGGGTTAATGAAAAACTGTTTTTT.

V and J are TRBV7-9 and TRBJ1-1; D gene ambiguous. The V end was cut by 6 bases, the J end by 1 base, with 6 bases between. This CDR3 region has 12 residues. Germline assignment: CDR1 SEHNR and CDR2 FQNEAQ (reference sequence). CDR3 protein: CASRIKNTEAFF. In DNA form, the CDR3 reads TGTGCCAGCAGGATAAAGAACACTGAAGCTTTCTTT.

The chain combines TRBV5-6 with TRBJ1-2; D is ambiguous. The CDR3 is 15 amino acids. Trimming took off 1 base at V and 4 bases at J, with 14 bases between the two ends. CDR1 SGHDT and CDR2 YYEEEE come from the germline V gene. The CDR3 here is CASSLPPLAGYGYTF. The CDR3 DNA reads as TGTGCCAGCAGCTTGCCTCCGCTTGCTGGCTATGGCTACACCTTC.

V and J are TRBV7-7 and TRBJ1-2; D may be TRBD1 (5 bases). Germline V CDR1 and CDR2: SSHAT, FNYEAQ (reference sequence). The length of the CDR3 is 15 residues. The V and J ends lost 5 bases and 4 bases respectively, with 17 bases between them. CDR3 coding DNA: TGTGCCAGCAGCCCCCTAGCAGGGTCGAGCTATGGCTACACCTTC. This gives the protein CASSPLAGSSYGYTF.

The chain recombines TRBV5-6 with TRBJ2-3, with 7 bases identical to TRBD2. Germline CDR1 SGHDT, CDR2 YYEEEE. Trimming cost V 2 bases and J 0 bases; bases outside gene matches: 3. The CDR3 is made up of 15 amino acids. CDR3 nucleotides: TGTGCCAGCAGCTTACTAGCGATTAGCACAGATACGCAGTATTTT. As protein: CASSLLAISTDTQYF.

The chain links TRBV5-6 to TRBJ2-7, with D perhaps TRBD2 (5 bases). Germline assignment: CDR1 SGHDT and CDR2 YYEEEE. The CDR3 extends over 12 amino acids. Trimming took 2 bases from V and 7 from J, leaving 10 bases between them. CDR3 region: CASSLGAAEQYF. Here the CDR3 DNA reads TGTGCCAGCAGCTTAGGAGCGGCGGAGCAGTACTTC.